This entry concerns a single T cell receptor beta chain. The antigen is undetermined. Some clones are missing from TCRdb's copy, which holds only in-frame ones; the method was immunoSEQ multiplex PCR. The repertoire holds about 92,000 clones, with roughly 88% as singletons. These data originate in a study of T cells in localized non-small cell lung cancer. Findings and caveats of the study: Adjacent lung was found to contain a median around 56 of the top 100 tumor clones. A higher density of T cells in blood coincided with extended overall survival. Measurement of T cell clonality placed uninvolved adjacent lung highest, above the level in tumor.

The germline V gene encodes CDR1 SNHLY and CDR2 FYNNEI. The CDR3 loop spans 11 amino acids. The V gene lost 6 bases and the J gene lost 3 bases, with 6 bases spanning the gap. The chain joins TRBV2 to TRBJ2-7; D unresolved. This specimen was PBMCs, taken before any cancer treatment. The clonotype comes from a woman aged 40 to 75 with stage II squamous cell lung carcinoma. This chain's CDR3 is CASRSDYEQYF. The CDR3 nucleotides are TGTGCCAGCAGATCCGACTACGAGCAGTACTTC.